One and the same sample provided the 6 T cell receptor beta chains below, sequenced in a study of blood T cell repertoires in COVID-19. TCRdb's copy holds only in-frame clones and misses some; the assay was immunoSEQ multiplex PCR. The sample holds approximately 300,000 clones, about 85% seen once. Source material: PBMCs or T cells enriched from blood (not recorded which). These receptors were taken from a woman aged 30 to 39 who had recovered from COVID-19.

This clone was found a few times. The chain has TRBV7-9 and TRBJ1-4; 12 bases line up with TRBD1. Germline CDR1 and CDR2: SEHNR and FQNEAQ (reference sequence). The CDR3 covers 14 residues. The V gene end was trimmed by 4 bases and the J gene end by 8 bases; junction bases not matched to a gene: 2. CDR3 residues: CASSSGTGGEKLFF. The CDR3 DNA reads TGTGCCAGCAGCTCCGGGACAGGGGGCGAAAAACTGTTTTTT.

This chain joins TRBV19 and TRBJ1-5; no reliable D call. The germline CDR1 and CDR2 sequences are LNHDA and SQIVND (reference sequence). The CDR3 covers 13 residues. The V gene lost 3 bases and the J gene lost 7 bases, with 10 bases spanning the gap. CDR3 bases: TGTGCCAGTAGTATGAGAACTAGCCAGCCCCAGCATTTT. Protein product: CASSMRTSQPQHF. The whole variable domain, remainder taken from reference TRBV19 and TRBJ1-5, is DGGITQSPKYLFRKEGQNVTLSCEQNLNHDAMYWYRQDPGQGLRLIYYSQIVNDFQKGDIAEGYSVSREKKESFPLTVTSAQKNPTAFYLCASSMRTSQPQHFGDGTRLSIL.

V is TRBV2 and J is TRBJ2-7; D possibly corresponds to TRBD1 (5 bases). There are 13 residues in the CDR3. Between the trimmed V and J ends, which lost 6 bases and 3 bases, there was a span of 12 bases. CDR1 is SNHLY, CDR2 FYNNEI, per germline. For the CDR3, the DNA is TGTGCCAGCAGAACAGGTTTACACTACGAGCAGTACTTC. Residues: CASRTGLHYEQYF.

The count of this clone is one. This rearrangement joins TRBV10-3 to TRBJ1-1; D unresolved. Trimming took off 4 bases at V and 0 bases at J, with 24 bases between the two ends. This CDR3 contains 19 residues. Germline CDR1 and CDR2: ENHRY and SYGVKD. The CDR3 region has the DNA TGTGCCATCAGTGGTCGGGATGAAGGTTCCTCTAGCCTGAACACTGAAGCTTTCTTT. Its protein is CAISGRDEGSSSLNTEAFF.

This chain joins TRBV9 and TRBJ2-1, with 10 nucleotides matching TRBD2. V trimming: 0 bases; J trimming: 8 bases; junction bases outside the gene matches: 8. Germline values: CDR1 SGDLS, CDR2 YYNGEE. The CDR3 has 16 residues. CDR3 residues: CASSVDMSGGVDEQFF. The DNA of the CDR3 is TGTGCCAGCAGCGTAGATATGAGCGGGGGGGTCGATGAGCAGTTCTTC.

The rearrangement joins TRBV3-1 (or the pseudogene TRBV3-2) to TRBJ1-1, with D uncertain. Germline CDR1 and CDR2: LGHDT and YNNKEL (reference sequence). The CDR3 runs 12 residues. V was trimmed by 4 bases and J by 1 base, leaving 4 bases between them. CDR3: CASSPRNTEAFF. DNA of the CDR3: TGTGCCAGCAGCCCCCGGAACACTGAAGCTTTCTTT.